This T cell receptor (beta chain) is from a study of T-cell memory formation after mild COVID-19. Study in general: Largely, the TCR clusters proved donor specific. Study results and limitations: Mostly located in CM and EM were contracting CD4+ clones, with contracting CD8+ clones located in EMRA. Clones that shrank (day 15 to 85) were balanced CD4/CD8, whereas later expanders leaned CD4+.

Germline CDR1 is KGHSH and CDR2 is LQKENI. The CDR3 extends over 15 amino acids. With V trimmed by 3 bases and J by 1 base, 4 bases remained unmatched. There are a few counts of this clonotype. The antigen is unknown. TCR alpha and TCR beta cDNA libraries carrying sample barcodes and UMIs were produced by 5'RACE using constant-segment primers. TCRdb used MiXCR to reprocess the 5' RACE reads, holding one entry per CDR3 protein. Of about 250,000 distinct CDR3 sequences listed, over 15% are singletons. Sequenced input: PBMCs or a T cell subset sorted from them (not recorded which). This clonotype was obtained from a man aged 18 to 29 who had mild COVID-19 (a few samples of this study predate the infection). Cell type and time point are not known. The V gene is TRBV18, the J gene TRBJ2-3; the match to TRBD1 covers 7 bases. CDR3 region: CASSPGDSRTDTQYF. In DNA, the CDR3 is TGTGCCAGCTCACCCGGGGACAGCCGCACAGATACGCAGTATTTT.